Below are 26 T cell receptor beta chains sequenced from a single sample in a study of cytomegalovirus exposure and HLA in healthy donors. PCR used 60 Vbeta primers and 13 Jbeta primers. Repertoires were generated with immunoSEQ multiplex PCR, while TCRdb's copy carries only in-frame clones and drops some. The clone table shows roughly 60,000 clones, with the ten largest holding about 3.6%. Sequenced sample: PBMCs. These receptors were obtained from a woman aged 18 to 35 in good health and CMV-seronegative.

For this clone: Other DNA sequences of this sample code for an identical CDR3. V is TRBV6-1 and J is TRBJ1-5; D is unclear. Germline loops: CDR1 MNHNS, CDR2 SASEGT. CDR3 length: 13 residues. V was cut by 7 bases and J by 2 bases, with 9 bases left in between. The CDR3 loop is CASTEAGNQPQHF. CDR3 DNA sequence: TGTGCCAGCACCGAGGCAGGCAATCAGCCCCAGCATTTT.

The chain combines TRBV2 with TRBJ2-5, with 11 bases fitting TRBD2. There are 16 residues in the CDR3. The J segment lost 6 bases and the V segment lost 6 bases, leaving 12 bases of the junction unmatched. Germline V gene data show CDR1 as SNHLY and CDR2 as FYNNEI. The DNA for the CDR3 is TGTGCCAGCAGCCCAGATAGCGGGGGGGCCGGTAAGACCCAGTACTTC. Translating gives CASSPDSGGAGKTQYF.

This chain uses TRBV5-8 with TRBJ2-7; 8 bases are shared with TRBD1. This CDR3 region has 15 residues. The J segment lost 2 bases and the V segment lost 1 base, leaving 5 bases of the junction unmatched. Germline CDR1 reads SGHTS; CDR2 reads YDEGEE. The DNA for the CDR3 is TGTGCCAGCAGCTTGTGGTCGGGACAGGCCTACGAGCAGTACTTC. Amino acids: CASSLWSGQAYEQYF.

This sequence joins TRBV6-4 and TRBJ1-1; D is unclear. The germline V gene has CDR1 MRHNA and CDR2 SNTAGT. The CDR3 spans 14 residues. V lost 8 bases and J lost 5, with 18 bases in between. CDR3 sequence reads: CASSPGSRETEAFF. DNA of the CDR3: TGTGCCAGCTCCCCGGGCAGTCGGGAGACTGAAGCTTTCTTT.

The chain employs TRBV10-3 and TRBJ1-2; 7 bases line up with TRBD1. CDR3 length equals 14 residues. With 3 bases clipped from V and 4 bases from J, the junction kept 5 bases outside the gene matches. Germline V gene lookup returns CDR1 ENHRY and CDR2 SYGVKD. The CDR3 nucleotides are TGTGCCATCAGTGATGAGGGGGCGCTCTATGGCTACACCTTC. Its translation is CAISDEGALYGYTF.

The genes are TRBV5-4 and TRBJ2-3, with unresolved D. The CDR3 extends over 15 amino acids. Trimming pared 2 bases from V and 4 bases from J, leaving 14 bases between. Germline loops: CDR1 SGHNT, CDR2 YYREEE (reference sequence). The CDR3 nucleotides are TGTGCCAGCAGCTTTGCGTACGCAGGCCCAGATACGCAGTATTTT. Translation gives CASSFAYAGPDTQYF.

The chain recombines TRBV29-1 with TRBJ1-2, with 10 bases identical to TRBD1. The J segment lost 5 bases and the V segment lost 4 bases, leaving 4 bases of the junction unmatched. Germline V lookup: CDR1 SQVTM, CDR2 ANQGSEA. This CDR3 is 13 amino acids long. This chain's CDR3 is CSVAPGQGYGYTF. The DNA for the CDR3 is TGCAGCGTTGCCCCGGGACAGGGGTATGGCTACACCTTC.

The chain carries TRBV10-2 and TRBJ1-1; D uncertain. V gave up 8 bases and J gave up 7 bases, with 14 bases separating them. Germline V lookup: CDR1 WSHSY, CDR2 SAAADI. The length of the CDR3 is 12 residues. CDR3 sequence reads: CASRRTGSEAFF. The CDR3 DNA is TGCGCCAGCCGGAGAACCGGCAGTGAAGCTTTCTTT.

This clone registers medium-sized by frequency. The rearrangement links TRBV7-9 to TRBJ1-2; 8 nucleotides align to TRBD1. With V trimmed by 4 bases and J by 0 bases, 10 bases remained unmatched. CDR1 is SEHNR, CDR2 FQNEAQ, per germline (reference sequence). The CDR3 runs to 17 residues. The CDR3, as DNA: TGTGCCAGCAGCTCACTTTCCTCGGACAGGGCTAACTATGGCTACACCTTC. As protein: CASSSLSSDRANYGYTF.

The chain recombines TRBV25-1 with TRBJ1-1, with TRBD1 as a possible D gene (6 bases). The CDR3 is made up of 14 amino acids. Trimming took 2 bases from V and 4 from J, leaving 11 bases between them. The V gene's germline CDR1 is MGHDK and CDR2 SYGVNS. CDR3 bases: TGTGCCAGCAGTGAACTACAGGGTCTCACTGAAGCTTTCTTT. Translation: CASSELQGLTEAFF.

The chain recombines TRBV19 with TRBJ2-7, with 11 bases fitting TRBD2. Trimming at V came to 8 bases and at J to 0 bases, leaving 6 bases not matched to a gene. The CDR3 runs to 15 residues. Germline lookup yields CDR1 LNHDA and CDR2 SQIVND (reference sequence). The CDR3 region has the DNA TGTGCCAGTTGCCCCGGACTAGCGGGCTCCTACGAGCAGTACTTC. It yields the protein CASCPGLAGSYEQYF.

J is TRBJ2-7 and V is TRBV6-5, with no clear D. Trimming took 6 bases from V and 2 from J, leaving 11 bases between them. The CDR3 has 13 residues. CDR1 and CDR2 from the germline V gene are MNHEY and SVGAGI. The chain's CDR3 is CASSPRWPYEQYF. In nucleotides, the CDR3 is TGTGCCAGCAGCCCTAGGTGGCCCTACGAGCAGTACTTC.

CDR3 loop: CASSELAPRDSYEQYF. Here the CDR3 DNA reads TGTGCCAGCAGCGAACTAGCGCCACGGGACTCCTACGAGCAGTACTTC. The chain recombines TRBV5-6 with TRBJ2-7, with 7 bases lining up with TRBD2. Germline values: CDR1 SGHDT, CDR2 YYEEEE. The V gene end was trimmed by 4 bases and the J gene end by 0 bases; junction bases not matched to a gene: 10. The CDR3 is made up of 16 amino acids.

This rearrangement joins TRBV5-1 to TRBJ1-6, with no clear D. Trimming pared 2 bases from V and 7 bases from J, leaving 10 bases between. Germline V gene lookup returns CDR1 SGHRS and CDR2 YFSETQ. This CDR3 is built from 14 residues. CDR3 sequence: CASSFVGWNSPLHF. CDR3 nucleotides: TGCGCCAGCAGCTTTGTTGGCTGGAATTCACCCCTCCACTTT.

The chain recombines TRBV6-5 with TRBJ2-7; 9 bases match TRBD2. The CDR3 length is 14 residues. Trimming at V came to 5 bases and at J to 0 bases, leaving 2 bases not matched to a gene. The germline gives CDR1 MNHEY, CDR2 SVGAGI. This CDR3 reads CASSRAGGSYEQYF. The CDR3 nucleotides read TGTGCCAGCAGTCGAGCGGGGGGCTCCTACGAGCAGTACTTC.

The V and J genes are TRBV29-1 and TRBJ1-1; D may be TRBD1 (5 bases). Trimming left V 7 bases short and J 0 bases short, with 9 bases between. Germline V gene sequence: CDR1 SQVTM, CDR2 ANQGSEA. The CDR3 runs 12 residues. CDR3 loop: CSAQQVNTEAFF. CDR3 bases: TGCAGCGCCCAACAGGTGAACACTGAAGCTTTCTTT.

The chain couples TRBV25-1 to TRBJ2-3, with D possibly being TRBD2 (5 bases). The CDR3 loop spans 17 amino acids. Trimming pared 3 bases from V and 1 base from J, leaving 17 bases between. CDR1 MGHDK and CDR2 SYGVNS come from the germline V gene. The CDR3 spells CASSDWKSGGGTDTQYF. CDR3 sequence (DNA): TGTGCCAGCAGTGATTGGAAAAGCGGAGGCGGCACAGATACGCAGTATTTT.

This chain uses TRBV7-9 with TRBJ1-2; D is ambiguous. The CDR3 contains 14 residues. Germline assignment: CDR1 SEHNR and CDR2 FQNEAQ (reference sequence). Trimming removed 4 bases from V and 1 base from J, with 10 bases in between. CDR3 residues: CASSSQTGNYGYTF. The CDR3 DNA is TGTGCCAGCAGCTCCCAGACGGGTAACTATGGCTACACCTTC.

This rearrangement joins TRBV7-9 to TRBJ1-1, with 9 bases aligning to TRBD1. CDR1 SEHNR and CDR2 FQNEAQ come from the germline V gene (reference sequence). J was trimmed by 1 base and V by 5 bases; bases with no gene match: 8. The CDR3 is 16 amino acids. The CDR3 spells CASSPQQGATNTEAFF. CDR3 nucleotides: TGTGCCAGCAGCCCCCAACAGGGGGCGACGAACACTGAAGCTTTCTTT. The variable domain in full, with the rest retrieved from reference TRBV7-9 and TRBJ1-1, is DTGVSQNPRHKITKRGQNVTFRCDPISEHNRLYWYRQTLGQGPEFLTYFQNEAQLEKSRLLSDRFSAERPKGSFSTLEIQRTEQGDSAMYLCASSPQQGATNTEAFFGQGTRLTVV.

The rearrangement uses TRBV30 and TRBJ2-5, with unresolved D. The V gene lost 3 bases and the J gene lost 4 bases, with 12 bases spanning the gap. The germline V gene has CDR1 GTSNPN and CDR2 SVGIG (reference sequence). The CDR3 loop spans 13 amino acids. CDR3: CAWRETVVETQYF. The CDR3 nucleotides read TGTGCCTGGAGGGAGACCGTGGTAGAGACCCAGTACTTC.

The chain links TRBV25-1 to TRBJ1-2, with D uncertain. CDR3 length: 15 residues. Looked up from germline, CDR1 is MGHDK and CDR2 is SYGVNS. Trimming pared 3 bases from V and 1 base from J, leaving 12 bases between. DNA for the CDR3: TGTGCCAGCAGTGAGGCGGATAGATTTAACTATGGCTACACCTTC. Its protein is CASSEADRFNYGYTF.

The chain combines TRBV7-6 with TRBJ2-1; TRBD2 matches 8 bases. The germline V gene encodes CDR1 SGHVS and CDR2 FNYEAQ. J lost 5 bases, V lost 4 bases, and 10 bases had no gene match. The CDR3 is made up of 16 amino acids. Here the CDR3 reads CASSSVAGSSDNEQFF. The CDR3 DNA is TGTGCCAGCAGCTCCGTAGCGGGGAGTTCCGACAATGAGCAGTTCTTC.

The chain couples TRBV10-3 to TRBJ1-5; TRBD1 is a possible D gene (6 bases). Germline lookup yields CDR1 ENHRY and CDR2 SYGVKD. The CDR3 contains 16 residues. The V and J ends lost 3 bases and 2 bases respectively, with 14 bases between them. CDR3 nucleotide sequence: TGTGCCATCAGTGAATTTGGGGGCCAGGGCAATCAGCCCCAGCATTTT. Its translation is CAISEFGGQGNQPQHF.

The chain links TRBV10-3 to TRBJ2-3, with 7 bases that match TRBD2. The V and J ends lost 6 bases and 2 bases, in that order; junction bases with no gene match: 5. The germline gives CDR1 ENHRY, CDR2 SYGVKD. This CDR3 region has 14 residues. The CDR3: CAISPGGNTDTQYF. CDR3 DNA sequence: TGTGCCATCAGCCCCGGGGGGAACACAGATACGCAGTATTTT.

The chain links TRBV5-1 to TRBJ1-2; 7 nucleotides match TRBD1. Trimming at V came to 5 bases and at J to 4 bases, leaving 5 bases not matched to a gene. The length of the CDR3 is 13 residues. Germline CDR1 is SGHRS and CDR2 is YFSETQ. The CDR3 spells CASRGGQLYGYTF. The CDR3 region has the DNA TGCGCCAGCAGGGGGGGACAGCTCTATGGCTACACCTTC.

V usage is TRBV7-8 and J usage is TRBJ2-3; TRBD2 might be the D (6 bases). CDR1 and CDR2 (germline): SGHVS, FQNEAQ. CDR3 length: 15 residues. Trimming cost V 5 bases and J 3 bases, with 15 bases left between them. The CDR3 protein is CASSPYTGVTDTQYF. The CDR3 DNA sequence: TGTGCCAGCAGCCCCTACACGGGAGTTACAGATACGCAGTATTTT. Supplemented by reference TRBV7-8 and TRBJ2-3, the full variable domain reads GAGVSQSPRYKVAKRGQDVALRCDPISGHVSLFWYQQALGQGPEFLTYFQNEAQLDKSGLPSDRFFAERPEGSVSTLKIQRTQQEDSAVYLCASSPYTGVTDTQYFGPGTRLTVL.